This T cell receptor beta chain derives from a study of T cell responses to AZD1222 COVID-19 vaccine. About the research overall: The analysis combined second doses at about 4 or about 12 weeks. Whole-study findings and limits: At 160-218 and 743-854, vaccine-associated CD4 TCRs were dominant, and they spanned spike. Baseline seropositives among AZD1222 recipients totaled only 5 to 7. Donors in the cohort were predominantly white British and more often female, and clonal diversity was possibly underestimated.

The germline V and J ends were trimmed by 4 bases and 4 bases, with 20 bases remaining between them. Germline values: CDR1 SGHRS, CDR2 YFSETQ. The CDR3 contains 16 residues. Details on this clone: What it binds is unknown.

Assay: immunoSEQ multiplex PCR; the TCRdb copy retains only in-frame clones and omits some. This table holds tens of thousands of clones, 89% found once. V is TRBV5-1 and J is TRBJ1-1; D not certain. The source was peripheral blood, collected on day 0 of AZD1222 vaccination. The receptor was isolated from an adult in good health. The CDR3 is CASSPQAGFTGTEAFF. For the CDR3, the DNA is TGCGCCAGCAGCCCTCAGGCGGGGTTTACCGGCACTGAAGCTTTCTTT.